The sequence of this T cell receptor (beta chain) was determined in a study of blood T cell repertoires in COVID-19. Study overall: Sites in the United States, Italy and Spain provided acute and convalescent COVID-19 samples. Sample material is recorded as cDNA or gDNA derived from T cells, B-cell-depleted T cells, or PBMCs.

This clone was observed once. In the authors' methods: The authors estimated nucleated cell counts from reference gene primer amplification. Sequencing was performed with immunoSEQ multiplex PCR; in TCRdb, only in-frame clones are kept and a portion is missing. V, J and clone size were drawn from that table, and D and trimming were deduced from the DNA. Of 15,000 to 20,000 clones detected, around 80% appear once; the ten largest clones hold roughly 15%. The TCR comes from a human donor in a cohort sampled during active COVID-19. Specimen: peripheral blood.

CDR3 amino acids: CASSLLRTGGSQGYTF. The CDR3 region has the DNA TGTGCCAGCAGTTTATTGCGGACAGGGGGCTCTCAGGGCTACACCTTC. This chain links TRBV28 with TRBJ1-2; 11 nucleotides line up with TRBD1. Germline CDR1 MDHEN, CDR2 SYDVKM. V lost 1 base to trimming and J lost 8 bases; unmatched junction nucleotides: 9. The CDR3 spans 16 residues.